These 24 T cell receptor beta chains came from one sample sequenced in a study of response to subunit inactivated influenza vaccine. TCRdb analysed the RT-PCR reads with MiXCR anew, one entry per CDR3 protein. The data hold hundreds of thousands of distinct CDR3 sequences, with 12% to 15% observed a single time. This specimen was PBMCs from blood, taken 14 to 15 days before vaccination. Receptor source: a man aged 50-59 years who received an inactivated influenza vaccine.

The chain couples TRBV28 to TRBJ2-7; 12 positions agree with TRBD1. There are 17 residues in the CDR3. Germline CDR1 reads MDHEN; CDR2 reads SYDVKM. V lost 5 bases to trimming and J lost 0 bases; unmatched junction nucleotides: 8. The CDR3 DNA sequence: TGTGCCAGCAGTCAAGGGACAGGGGGCCAAAGCTCCTACGAGCAGTACTTC. Protein sequence: CASSQGTGGQSSYEQYF.

In nucleotides, the CDR3 is TGTGCCAGCAGCCAGCCGGGACAGGTCTTTCGGTGGTTCTTT. This codes for CASSQPGQVFRWFF. The rearrangement links TRBV7-9 to TRBJ1-1, with 8 positions matching TRBD1. The CDR3 loop spans 14 amino acids. Looked up from germline, CDR1 is SEHNR and CDR2 is FQNEAQ (reference sequence). J lost 14 bases, V lost 5 bases, and 16 bases had no gene match. Full variable domain (missing parts from reference TRBV7-9 and TRBJ1-1): DTGVSQNPRHKITKRGQNVTFRCDPISEHNRLYWYRQTLGQGPEFLTYFQNEAQLEKSRLLSDRFSAERPKGSFSTLEIQRTEQGDSAMYLCASSQPGQVFRWFFGQGTRLTVV.

This clonotype has more than one count but fewer than ten. The V and J genes are TRBV10-3 and TRBJ1-5; tentatively, D is TRBD1 (5 bases). Germline V gene lookup returns CDR1 ENHRY and CDR2 SYGVKD. CDR3 size: 18 residues. Trimming left V 10 bases short and J 0 bases short, with 25 bases between. CDR3 nucleotides: TGTGCCACCCTGGACACCCATTGGCGAGACTATAGCAATCAGCCCCAGCATTTT. Residues: CATLDTHWRDYSNQPQHF.

This sequence joins TRBV19 and TRBJ1-1; D unclear. CDR1 LNHDA and CDR2 SQIVND come from the germline V gene (reference sequence). The V and J ends lost 7 bases and 3 bases respectively, with 15 bases between them. This CDR3 has 14 amino acids. The CDR3 protein is CASTQDSRDTEAFF. As DNA, the CDR3 is TGTGCCAGTACCCAAGACTCCCGAGACACTGAAGCTTTCTTT.

Many counts were recorded for this clonotype. The chain couples TRBV20-1 to TRBJ2-5, with D maybe TRBD2 (6 bases). There are 14 residues in the CDR3. Germline V gives CDR1 DFQATT, CDR2 SNEGSKA (reference sequence). CDR3 DNA sequence: TGCAGGCGGGGCTCCGCCTTACTTTGGGAGACCCAGTACTTC. Protein product: CRRGSALLWETQYF.

This clonotype occurred a few times. This rearrangement joins TRBV20-1 to TRBJ1-5; D might be TRBD1 (5 bases). Germline V lookup: CDR1 DFQATT, CDR2 SNEGSKA (reference sequence). The CDR3 totals 15 residues. V shed 0 bases and J shed 11 bases, with 20 bases lying between them. CDR3 amino acids: CSARDDMGQTRTQHF. CDR3 coding DNA: TGCAGTGCTAGAGATGATATGGGGCAGACAAGGACCCAGCATTTT.

The chain carries TRBV4-2 and TRBJ2-4; the match to TRBD2 covers 7 bases. Germline CDR1 reads LGHNA; CDR2 reads YNFKEQ. CDR3 size: 12 residues. The junction had 0 bases not matched to a gene; V was cut back by 0 bases and J by 10 bases. The CDR3 bases are TGTGCCAGCAGCCAAGAACTAGCGATTCAGTACTTC. Protein: CASSQELAIQYF.

In its sample, this clonotype was seen many times. V gene TRBV27 combines with J gene TRBJ1-6; D is possibly TRBD1 (5 bases). Trimming stripped 7 bases from V and 9 bases from J, with 13 bases between. Germline V gives CDR1 MNHEY, CDR2 SMNVEV (reference sequence). The CDR3 length is 13 residues. This CDR3 is CASNRDSGSPLHF. CDR3 sequence (DNA): TGTGCCAGCAACCGGGACTCTGGTTCACCCCTCCACTTT.

In this sample, this clonotype turned up once. The chain has TRBV4-3 and TRBJ2-3; D may match TRBD1 or TRBD2 (5 bases each). The CDR3 loop spans 14 amino acids. Trimming took 1 base from V and 3 from J, leaving 8 bases between them. In germline, CDR1 is LGHNA, CDR2 YSLEER. CDR3 protein: CASSQAWGTDTQYF. The CDR3 region has the DNA TGCGCCAGCAGCCAAGCATGGGGGACAGATACGCAGTATTTT.

The chain uses TRBV20-1 and TRBJ2-1; D gene uncertain. CDR3 length: 15 residues. Per the germline V gene, CDR1 is DFQATT and CDR2 is SNEGSKA (reference sequence). The V gene lost 3 bases and the J gene lost 7 bases, with 19 bases spanning the gap. The CDR3 spells CSARGIGIIFNEQFF. The CDR3, as DNA: TGCAGTGCTAGGGGAATAGGGATTATCTTTAATGAGCAGTTCTTC.

In this sample, this clonotype turned up a few times. V is TRBV7-2 and J is TRBJ2-3; TRBD2 might be the D (7 bases). This CDR3 contains 14 residues. CDR1 is SGHTA and CDR2 is FQGNSA in the germline V gene. V was trimmed by 5 bases and J by 5 bases, leaving 14 bases between them. In DNA, the CDR3 is TGTGCCAGCAGCACGCATAGGGGGGGAGATACGCAGTATTTT. Protein product: CASSTHRGGDTQYF.

The chain has TRBV7-2 and TRBJ2-2, with 8 nucleotides matching TRBD1. Trimming removed 3 bases from V and 3 bases from J; junction bases left unmatched: 6. This CDR3 is 16 amino acids long. Germline-derived CDR1 and CDR2 are SGHTA and FQGNSA. In nucleotides, the CDR3 is TGTGCCAGCAGCTTCGACAGGGGATACGACACCGGGGAGCTGTTTTTT. This encodes CASSFDRGYDTGELFF.

The chain carries TRBV6-2 or TRBV6-3 and TRBJ2-5; 8 nucleotides match TRBD1. This CDR3 is 13 amino acids long. Trimming removed 10 bases from V and 0 bases from J; junction bases left unmatched: 4. The germline gives CDR1 MNHEY, CDR2 SVGEGT. The CDR3, as DNA: TGTGCCAACCGGACAGGGTACCAAGAGACCCAGTACTTC. It translates to CANRTGYQETQYF.

This clonotype came up a few times. DNA for the CDR3: TGCAGTGCTCAGTTAGCGGGAGGGCCTGATACGCAGTATTTT. Translated: CSAQLAGGPDTQYF. This chain links TRBV20-1 with TRBJ2-3, with 11 bases aligning to TRBD2. There are 14 residues in the CDR3. CDR1 DFQATT and CDR2 SNEGSKA come from the germline V gene (reference sequence). The junction had 7 bases not matched to a gene; V was cut back by 5 bases and J by 6 bases.

This clonotype was observed many times. Here the CDR3 reads CASSLGGGGQETQYF. The CDR3 nucleotides read TGTGCCAGCAGCTTAGGAGGGGGGGGGCAAGAGACCCAGTACTTC. The V and J genes are TRBV7-2 and TRBJ2-5, with a weak D call TRBD2 (7 bases). Germline V gene lookup returns CDR1 SGHTA and CDR2 FQGNSA. The V and J ends lost 1 base and 2 bases respectively, with 11 bases between them. CDR3 length equals 15 residues. The variable domain in full, completed from reference TRBV7-2 and TRBJ2-5, reads GAGVSQSPSNKVTEKGKDVELRCDPISGHTALYWYRQSLGQGLEFLIYFQGNSAPDKSGLPSDRFSAERTGGSVSTLTIQRTQQEDSAVYLCASSLGGGGQETQYFGPGTRLLVL.

Ten or more counts support this clonotype. This sequence joins TRBV2 and TRBJ2-7; D call uncertain. Trimming stripped 5 bases from V and 4 bases from J, with 9 bases between. CDR3 length equals 12 residues. The germline V gene has CDR1 SNHLY and CDR2 FYNNEI. CDR3 sequence reads: CASSIQIYEQYF. CDR3 nucleotides: TGTGCCAGCAGTATACAGATTTACGAGCAGTACTTC.

The sample holds many counts of this clonotype. The chain has TRBV6-2 or TRBV6-3 and TRBJ2-1; 8 positions agree with TRBD2. Germline-derived CDR1 and CDR2 are MNHEY and SVGEGT. V shed 2 bases, J shed 3 bases, and the junction held 6 bases outside the gene matches. This CDR3 contains 16 residues. CDR3 nucleotide sequence: TGTGCCAGCAGTTACCCGCGGGAGGCTTTCTACAATGAGCAGTTCTTC. It yields the protein CASSYPREAFYNEQFF.

The table lists this clonotype with a few counts. The chain joins TRBV14 to TRBJ2-5; D ambiguous. Germline V CDR1 and CDR2: SGHDN, FVKESK. Trimming removed 2 bases at V and 8 bases at J, with 12 bases between. The CDR3 runs 13 residues. The chain's CDR3 is CASSQYGPDTQYF. For the CDR3, the DNA is TGTGCCAGCAGCCAATACGGCCCGGATACCCAGTACTTC.

The chain has TRBV30 and TRBJ1-6, with D tentatively TRBD1 (6 bases). Germline lookup yields CDR1 GTSNPN and CDR2 SVGIG (reference sequence). The CDR3 totals 12 residues. Trimming stripped 5 bases from V and 5 bases from J, with 7 bases between. CDR3 region: CAWGTNNSPLHF. CDR3 in DNA: TGTGCCTGGGGGACAAATAATTCACCCCTCCACTTT.

This chain uses TRBV5-1 with TRBJ2-6, with D perhaps TRBD2 (5 bases). From germline, CDR1 is SGHRS and CDR2 YFSETQ. V dropped 2 bases and J dropped 2 bases, with 14 bases sitting between them. CDR3 length: 17 residues. CDR3 sequence reads: CASSFRVAQPGANVLTF. CDR3 DNA sequence: TGCGCCAGCAGCTTTAGAGTAGCGCAACCTGGGGCCAACGTCCTGACTTTC.

This chain uses TRBV28 with TRBJ2-1; either TRBD1 or TRBD2 may fit D (5 bases each). The CDR3 totals 17 residues. The germline CDR1 and CDR2 sequences are MDHEN and SYDVKM. The ends were cut back, 4 bases at V and 0 bases at J, with 16 bases in the middle. The CDR3 spells CASSWLLAGSSYNEQFF. DNA of the CDR3: TGTGCCAGCAGTTGGTTGTTGGCAGGGAGCTCCTACAATGAGCAGTTCTTC.

The J gene is TRBJ2-3, the V gene TRBV29-1; 7 bases fit TRBD2. The V and J ends lost 8 bases and 4 bases, in that order; junction bases with no gene match: 6. Germline-derived CDR1 and CDR2 are SQVTM and ANQGSEA. This CDR3 is 12 amino acids long. DNA of the CDR3: TGCAGCTCAAGGGAGGGATCAGATACGCAGTATTTT. Protein product: CSSREGSDTQYF.

The chain couples TRBV9 to TRBJ2-6; D is uncertain. The V gene lost 0 bases and the J gene lost 3 bases, with 10 bases spanning the gap. The CDR3 totals 16 residues. Germline V CDR1 and CDR2: SGDLS, YYNGEE. Here the CDR3 reads CASSVESGGGANVLTF. The CDR3 DNA reads as TGTGCCAGCAGCGTAGAGTCAGGTGGTGGGGCCAACGTCCTGACTTTC. Based on the CDR3 plus reference TRBV9 and TRBJ2-6, the full variable domain is DSGVTQTPKHLITATGQRVTLRCSPRSGDLSVYWYQQSLDQGLQFLIQYYNGEERAKGNILERFSAQQFPDLHSELNLSSLELGDSALYFCASSVESGGGANVLTFGAGSRLTVL.

This clonotype showed up just a few times. V is TRBV6-2 or TRBV6-3 and J is TRBJ2-4; unclear D gene. V gave up 9 bases and J gave up 5 bases, with 11 bases separating them. The CDR3 runs to 12 residues. CDR1 is MNHEY, CDR2 SVGEGT, per germline. The CDR3 coding sequence is TGTGCCAGTAAAAGCCTACAAAACATTCAGTACTTC. This translates into CASKSLQNIQYF.